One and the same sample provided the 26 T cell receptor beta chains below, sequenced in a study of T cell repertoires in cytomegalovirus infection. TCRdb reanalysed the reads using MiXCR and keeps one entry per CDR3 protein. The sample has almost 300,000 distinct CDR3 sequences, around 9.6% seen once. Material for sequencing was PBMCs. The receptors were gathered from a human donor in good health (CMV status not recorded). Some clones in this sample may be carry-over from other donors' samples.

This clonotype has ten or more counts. Here the CDR3 DNA reads TGTGCCAGCAGCTTAGGAGTCGGGTGGGGAGACAATGAGCAGTTCTTC. Its protein is CASSLGVGWGDNEQFF. This sequence joins TRBV11-2 and TRBJ2-1; TRBD2 is a possible D gene (5 bases). CDR3 length: 16 residues. Per germline, CDR1 SGHAT and CDR2 FQNNGV. Trimming left V 1 base short and J 5 bases short, with 15 bases between.

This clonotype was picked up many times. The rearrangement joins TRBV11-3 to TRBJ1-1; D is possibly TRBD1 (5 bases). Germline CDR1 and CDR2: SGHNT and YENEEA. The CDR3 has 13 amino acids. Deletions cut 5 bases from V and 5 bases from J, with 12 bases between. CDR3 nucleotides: TGTGCCAGCAGCCTTACGAGGGGAACTGAAGCTTTCTTT. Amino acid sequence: CASSLTRGTEAFF.

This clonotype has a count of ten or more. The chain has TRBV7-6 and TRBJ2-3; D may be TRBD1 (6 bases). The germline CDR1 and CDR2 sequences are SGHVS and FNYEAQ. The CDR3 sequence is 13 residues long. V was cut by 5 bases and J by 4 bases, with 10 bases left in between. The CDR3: CASSRTAADTQYF. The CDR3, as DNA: TGTGCCAGCAGCCGGACAGCGGCAGATACGCAGTATTTT. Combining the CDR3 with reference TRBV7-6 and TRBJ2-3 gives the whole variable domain GAGVSQSPRYKVTKRGQDVALRCDPISGHVSLYWYRQALGQGPEFLTYFNYEAQQDKSGLPNDRFSAERPEGSISTLTIQRTEQRDSAMYRCASSRTAADTQYFGPGTRLTVL.

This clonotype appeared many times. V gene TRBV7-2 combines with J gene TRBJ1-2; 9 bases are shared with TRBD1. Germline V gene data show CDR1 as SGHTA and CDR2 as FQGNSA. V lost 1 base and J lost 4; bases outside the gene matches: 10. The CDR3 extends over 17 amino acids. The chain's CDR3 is CASSLDGQGTLLYGYTF. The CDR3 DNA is TGTGCCAGCAGCTTAGACGGACAGGGGACGCTTCTCTATGGCTACACCTTC.

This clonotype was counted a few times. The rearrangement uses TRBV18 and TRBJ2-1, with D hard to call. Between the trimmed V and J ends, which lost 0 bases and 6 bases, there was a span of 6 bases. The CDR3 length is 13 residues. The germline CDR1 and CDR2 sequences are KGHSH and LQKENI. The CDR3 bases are TGTGCCAGCTCACCACCAGACGGCAATGAGCAGTTCTTC. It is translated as CASSPPDGNEQFF.

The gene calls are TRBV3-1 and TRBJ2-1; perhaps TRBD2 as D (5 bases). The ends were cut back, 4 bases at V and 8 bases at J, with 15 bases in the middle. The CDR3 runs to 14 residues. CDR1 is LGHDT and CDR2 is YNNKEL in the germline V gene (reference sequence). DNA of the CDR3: TGTGCCAGCAGCCGCAACCTACTAGGCGATGAGCAGTTCTTC. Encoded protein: CASSRNLLGDEQFF.

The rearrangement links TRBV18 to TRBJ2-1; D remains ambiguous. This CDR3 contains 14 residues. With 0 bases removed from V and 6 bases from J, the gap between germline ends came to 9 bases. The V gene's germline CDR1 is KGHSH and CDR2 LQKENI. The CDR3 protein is CASSPPSIFNEQFF. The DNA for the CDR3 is TGTGCCAGCTCACCACCGTCGATCTTCAATGAGCAGTTCTTC.

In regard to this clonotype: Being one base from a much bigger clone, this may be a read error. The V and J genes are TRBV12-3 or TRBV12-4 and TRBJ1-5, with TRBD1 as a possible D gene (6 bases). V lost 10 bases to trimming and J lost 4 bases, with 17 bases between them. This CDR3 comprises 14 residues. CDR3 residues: CAIRDTGLNQPQHF. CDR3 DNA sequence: TGTGCCATCAGAGATACAGGGCTAAATCAGCCCCAGCATTTT.

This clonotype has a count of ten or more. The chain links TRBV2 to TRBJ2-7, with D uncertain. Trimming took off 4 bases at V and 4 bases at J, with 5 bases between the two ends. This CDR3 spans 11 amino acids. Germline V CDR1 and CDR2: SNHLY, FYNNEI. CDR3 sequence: CASSVGYEQYV. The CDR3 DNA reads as TGTGCCAGCAGTGTTGGTTACGAGCAGTACGTC.

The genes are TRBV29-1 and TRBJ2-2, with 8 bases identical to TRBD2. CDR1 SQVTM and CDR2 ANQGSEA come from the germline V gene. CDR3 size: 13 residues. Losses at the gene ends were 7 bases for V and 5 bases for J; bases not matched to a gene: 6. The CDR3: CSGETSATGELFF. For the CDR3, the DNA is TGCAGCGGGGAGACTAGCGCGACCGGGGAGCTGTTTTTT.

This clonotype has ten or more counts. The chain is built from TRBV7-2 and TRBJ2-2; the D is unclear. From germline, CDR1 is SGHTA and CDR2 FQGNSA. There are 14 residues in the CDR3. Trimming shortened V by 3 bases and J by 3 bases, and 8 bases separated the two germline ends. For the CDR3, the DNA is TGTGCCAGCAGCTTGGAGCACTACACCGGGGAGCTGTTTTTT. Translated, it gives CASSLEHYTGELFF.

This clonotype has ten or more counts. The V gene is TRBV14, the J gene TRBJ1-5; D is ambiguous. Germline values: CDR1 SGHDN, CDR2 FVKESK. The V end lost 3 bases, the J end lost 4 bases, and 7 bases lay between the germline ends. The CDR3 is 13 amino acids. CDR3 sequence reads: CASSQSSNQPQHF. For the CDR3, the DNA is TGTGCCAGCAGCCAGTCCAGTAATCAGCCCCAGCATTTT.

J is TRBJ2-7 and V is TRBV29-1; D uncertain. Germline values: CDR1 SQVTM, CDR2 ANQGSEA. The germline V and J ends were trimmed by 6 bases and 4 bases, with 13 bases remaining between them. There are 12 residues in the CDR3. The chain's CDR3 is CSVAPVSYEQYF. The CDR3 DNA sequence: TGCAGCGTGGCGCCGGTCAGTTACGAGCAGTACTTC.

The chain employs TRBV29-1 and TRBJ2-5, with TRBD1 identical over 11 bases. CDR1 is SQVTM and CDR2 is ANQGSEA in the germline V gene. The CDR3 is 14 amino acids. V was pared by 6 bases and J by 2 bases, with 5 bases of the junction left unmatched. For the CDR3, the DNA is TGCAGCGTGCGGACAGGGGGCTTTCAAGAGACCCAGTACTTC. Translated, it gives CSVRTGGFQETQYF.

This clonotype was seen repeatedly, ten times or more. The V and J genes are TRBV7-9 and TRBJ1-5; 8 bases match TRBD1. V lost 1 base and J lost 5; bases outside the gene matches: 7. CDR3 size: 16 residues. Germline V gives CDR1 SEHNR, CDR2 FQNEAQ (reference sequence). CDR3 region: CASSLGRTGRYQPQHF. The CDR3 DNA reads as TGTGCCAGCAGCTTAGGAAGGACAGGGCGATATCAGCCCCAGCATTTT. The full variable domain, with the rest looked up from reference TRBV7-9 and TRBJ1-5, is DTGVSQNPRHKITKRGQNVTFRCDPISEHNRLYWYRQTLGQGPEFLTYFQNEAQLEKSRLLSDRFSAERPKGSFSTLEIQRTEQGDSAMYLCASSLGRTGRYQPQHFGDGTRLSIL.

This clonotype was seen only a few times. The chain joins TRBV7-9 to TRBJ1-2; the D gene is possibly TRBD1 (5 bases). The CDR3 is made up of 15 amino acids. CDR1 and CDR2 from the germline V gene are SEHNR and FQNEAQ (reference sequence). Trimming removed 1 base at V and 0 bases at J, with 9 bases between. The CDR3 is CASSLGQSPNYGYTF. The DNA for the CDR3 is TGTGCCAGCAGCTTAGGACAGAGTCCTAACTATGGCTACACCTTC.

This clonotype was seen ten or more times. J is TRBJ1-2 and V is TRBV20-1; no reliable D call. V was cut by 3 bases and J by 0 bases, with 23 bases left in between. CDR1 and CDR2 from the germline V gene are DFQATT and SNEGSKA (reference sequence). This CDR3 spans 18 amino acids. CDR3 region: CSASMSGNQRGSNYGYTF. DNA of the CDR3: TGCAGTGCTAGTATGAGTGGGAACCAACGGGGTTCTAACTATGGCTACACCTTC.

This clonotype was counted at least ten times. In nucleotides, the CDR3 is TGTGCCAGCAGTTATCCGGGACAGGAGACTTATGGCTACACCTTC. This encodes CASSYPGQETYGYTF. This chain joins TRBV7-9 and TRBJ1-2, with 8 bases lining up with TRBD1. Germline V gene sequence: CDR1 SEHNR, CDR2 FQNEAQ (reference sequence). The trim removed 6 bases at V and 5 bases at J, leaving 11 bases unmatched. There are 15 residues in the CDR3.

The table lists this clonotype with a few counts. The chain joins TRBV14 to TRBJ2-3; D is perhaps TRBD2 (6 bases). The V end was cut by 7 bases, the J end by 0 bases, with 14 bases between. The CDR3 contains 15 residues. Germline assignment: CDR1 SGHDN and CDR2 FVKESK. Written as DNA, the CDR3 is TGTGCCAGCACCCCACTAGCTGGGAGCACAGATACGCAGTATTTT. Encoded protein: CASTPLAGSTDTQYF. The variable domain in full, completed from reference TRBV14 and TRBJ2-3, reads EAGVTQFPSHSVIEKGQTVTLRCDPISGHDNLYWYRRVMGKEIKFLLHFVKESKQDESGMPNNRFLAERTGGTYSTLKVQPAELEDSGVYFCASTPLAGSTDTQYFGPGTRLTVL.

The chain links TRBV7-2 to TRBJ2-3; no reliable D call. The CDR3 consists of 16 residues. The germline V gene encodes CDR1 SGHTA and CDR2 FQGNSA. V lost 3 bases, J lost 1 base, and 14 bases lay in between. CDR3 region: CASSFGAEQRTDTQYF. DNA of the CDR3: TGTGCCAGCAGCTTCGGAGCCGAACAGCGCACAGATACGCAGTATTTT.

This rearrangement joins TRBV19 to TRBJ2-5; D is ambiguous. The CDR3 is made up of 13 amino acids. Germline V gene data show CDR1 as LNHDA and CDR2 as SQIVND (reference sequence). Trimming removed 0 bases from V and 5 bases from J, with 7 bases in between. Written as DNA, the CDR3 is TGTGCCAGTAGTATAGATCGGGCGGAGACCCAGTACTTC. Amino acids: CASSIDRAETQYF. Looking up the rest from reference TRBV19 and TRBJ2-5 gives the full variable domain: DGGITQSPKYLFRKEGQNVTLSCEQNLNHDAMYWYRQDPGQGLRLIYYSQIVNDFQKGDIAEGYSVSREKKESFPLTVTSAQKNPTAFYLCASSIDRAETQYFGPGTRLLVL.

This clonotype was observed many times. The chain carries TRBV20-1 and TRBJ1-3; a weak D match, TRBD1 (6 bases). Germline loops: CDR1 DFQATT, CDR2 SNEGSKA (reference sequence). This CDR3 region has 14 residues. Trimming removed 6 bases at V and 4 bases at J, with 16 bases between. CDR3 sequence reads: CSARKQGSGNTIYF. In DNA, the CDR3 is TGCAGTGCGAGAAAACAGGGCTCCGGAAACACCATATATTTT.

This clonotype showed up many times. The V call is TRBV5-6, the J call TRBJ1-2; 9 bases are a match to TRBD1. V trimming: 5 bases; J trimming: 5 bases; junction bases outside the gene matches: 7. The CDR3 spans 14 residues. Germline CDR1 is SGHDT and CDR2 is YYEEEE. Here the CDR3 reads CASSLGTGSYGYTF. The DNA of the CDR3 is TGTGCCAGCAGTCTGGGGACAGGGTCATATGGCTACACCTTC.

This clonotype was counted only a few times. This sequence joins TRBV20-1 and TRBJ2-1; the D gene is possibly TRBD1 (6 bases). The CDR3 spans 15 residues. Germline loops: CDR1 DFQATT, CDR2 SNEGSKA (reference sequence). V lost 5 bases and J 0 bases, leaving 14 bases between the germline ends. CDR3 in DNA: TGCAGTGCTTCCTCTAACAGGGTCTCCTACAATGAGCAGTTCTTC. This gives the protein CSASSNRVSYNEQFF.

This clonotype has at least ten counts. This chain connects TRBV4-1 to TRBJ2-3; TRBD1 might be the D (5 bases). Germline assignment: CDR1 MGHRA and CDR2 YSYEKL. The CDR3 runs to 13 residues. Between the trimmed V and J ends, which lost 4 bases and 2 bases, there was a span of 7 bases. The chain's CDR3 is CASSRQSTDTQYF. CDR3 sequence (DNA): TGCGCCAGCAGCCGACAGTCCACAGATACGCAGTATTTT.

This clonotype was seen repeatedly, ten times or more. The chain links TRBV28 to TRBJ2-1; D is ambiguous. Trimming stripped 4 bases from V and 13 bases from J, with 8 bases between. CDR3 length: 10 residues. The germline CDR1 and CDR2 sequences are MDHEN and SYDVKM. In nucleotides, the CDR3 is TGTGCCAGCAGTTCTTGGATACAGTTCTTC. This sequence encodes CASSSWIQFF.